This entry describes one TCR beta chain. The data belong to a study of T-cell reconstitution after alpha-beta-depleted transplantation in children. TCRbeta library construction was performed incorporating unique molecular identifiers. MiXCR, run by TCRdb on the PCR reads, gives a single entry per CDR3 protein. Of 500,000 or so distinct CDR3 sequences in the sample, 30% to 35% were seen once. The length of the CDR3 is 15 residues. Germline V CDR1 and CDR2: DFQATT, SNEGSKA (reference sequence). The J segment lost 2 bases and the V segment lost 2 bases, leaving 4 bases of the junction unmatched. The V call is TRBV20-1, the J call TRBJ2-3; 10 bases fit TRBD2. This specimen consisted of PBMCs from the stem cell graft donor, obtained from the stem cell graft. The sequence derives from a human donor who donated a stem cell graft to a child with aplastic anemia. DNA for the CDR3: TGCAGTGCTAGACGGACTAGCGGATACACAGATACGCAGTATTTT. Translated, it gives CSARRTSGYTDTQYF.